This T cell receptor beta chain was identified during a study of T cell responses to AZD1222 COVID-19 vaccine. Study at large: Second doses at about 4 or about 12 weeks were pooled. Study outcomes and limitations: Baseline serology detected seropositivity in only 6 or 7 AZD1222 recipients.

CDR3 length: 17 amino acids. Per the germline V gene, CDR1 is SGDLS and CDR2 is YYNGEE. The junction had 7 bases not matched to a gene; V was cut back by 3 bases and J by 4 bases. As to this clone: Its antigen is as yet unknown.

Profiled with immunoSEQ multiplex PCR; TCRdb holds only in-frame clones, not every one. The data hold fewer than 250,000 clones, with approximately 92% observed a single time. The sample here was peripheral blood, taken on day 0 of AZD1222 vaccination. This chain links TRBV9 with TRBJ1-6; TRBD1 aligns across 10 bases. The TCR was taken from an adult in good health. The CDR3 loop is CASSGGGTGVYNSPLHF. The CDR3 coding sequence is TGTGCCAGCAGCGGCGGTGGGACAGGGGTTTATAATTCACCCCTCCACTTT.